The rows below give T cell receptor beta chains drawn from one sample of a study of T cell responses to AZD1222 COVID-19 vaccine. Measured with immunoSEQ multiplex PCR; TCRdb has only the in-frame clones, and not every one. Among over 85,000 clones listed, approximately 94% were seen once. Sequenced here: peripheral blood, sampled 28 days after the second AZD1222 dose. These receptors originate from an adult who received the AZD1222 COVID-19 vaccine. Each CDR3 is given with its conserved first and last residue. The order of the fields is clone size, J gene, V gene, D gene, CDR3 DNA, CDR3 protein. D genes are given only for firm matches. Clone size is shown for a subset of rows, as once, few, many or a class of expanded clone.

-,TRBJ2-7,TRBV5-1,TRBD2,TGCGCCAGCAGCTACGGGGGGGACCCCAGCTACGAGCAGTACTTC,CASSYGGDPSYEQYF
-,TRBJ1-2,TRBV5-4,-,TGTGCCAGCAGCGAGGGCGCAGGATCCTATGGCTACACCTTC,CASSEGAGSYGYTF
once,TRBJ2-7,TRBV7-2,TRBD1,TGTGCCAGCAGCTTAAGACAGGGGGCATTCACCTACGAGCAGTACTTC,CASSLRQGAFTYEQYF
-,TRBJ1-1,TRBV6-5,-,TGTGCCAGCAGACAAGCCACAGGGAACACTGAAGCTTTCTTT,CASRQATGNTEAFF
-,TRBJ2-7,TRBV6-1,-,TGTGCCAGCAGTGAAGCTTTTGGGCAGTACCGATTCACGGCCTACGAGCAGTACTTC,CASSEAFGQYRFTAYEQYF
-,TRBJ2-7,TRBV5-1,TRBD1,TGCGCCAGCAGCTTGGGTGGGGACAGATACGAGCAGTACTTC,CASSLGGDRYEQYF
-,TRBJ2-5,TRBV11-2,-,TGTGCCAGCAGCTTAGGTAGCTACGAGACCCAGTACTTC,CASSLGSYETQYF
-,TRBJ2-1,TRBV27,TRBD2,TGTGCCAGCCTCAAAGCGGGAAACTACAATGAGCAGTTCTTC,CASLKAGNYNEQFF
-,TRBJ2-6,TRBV4-1,TRBD1,TGCGCCAGCAGCCAAGACCCGGGACAGTTGGTCTCTGGGGCCAACGTCCTGACTTTC,CASSQDPGQLVSGANVLTF
-,TRBJ1-1,TRBV11-2,-,TGTGCCAGCAACCGGGCGAGGACTGAAGCTTTCTTT,CASNRARTEAFF
-,TRBJ1-2,TRBV30,-,TGTGCCTGGAGACGCCCTGAGGGGCGCGACTATGGCTACACCTTC,CAWRRPEGRDYGYTF
-,TRBJ1-1,TRBV6-5,-,TGTGCCAGCACTGCGAACACTGAAGCTTTCTTT,CASTANTEAFF
-,TRBJ1-2,TRBV6-5,-,TGTGCCAGCAGCCCCGGACGAGGTTCTAACTATGGCTACACCTTC,CASSPGRGSNYGYTF
-,TRBJ2-5,TRBV7-9,-,TGTGCCAGCAGCTTAGGAACCGACTCCCTTGGGGGGACCCAGTACTTC,CASSLGTDSLGGTQYF
-,TRBJ1-2,TRBV7-9,TRBD1,TGTGCCAGCAGCACCTCCTCGGGACAGGTCTACTATGGCTACACCTTC,CASSTSSGQVYYGYTF
once,TRBJ2-7,TRBV5-5,-,TGTGCCAGCAGCTTGCGGGATTACGAGCAGTACTTC,CASSLRDYEQYF
-,TRBJ1-4,TRBV30,-,TGTGCCTGGAAGAGGGGGGGCGAAAAACTGTTTTTT,CAWKRGGEKLFF
-,TRBJ1-1,TRBV7-2,-,TGTGCCAGCAGCTTAGTGGGACGGAACACTGAAGCTTTCTTT,CASSLVGRNTEAFF
once,TRBJ2-3,TRBV19,TRBD2,TGTGCCAGTACGCGGCGGGGGATCACAGATACGCAGTATTTT,CASTRRGITDTQYF
-,TRBJ2-5,TRBV27,TRBD2,TGTGCCAGCAGTGCCAGCGGGGGGCGATTAGAGACCCAGTACTTC,CASSASGGRLETQYF
-,TRBJ1-1,TRBV5-1,-,TGCGCCAGCAGCTTGTTGGGGGCAGATAACACTGAAGCTTTCTTT,CASSLLGADNTEAFF
-,TRBJ1-1,TRBV7-9,-,TGTGCCAGCAGCTTCTTACACCAGAACACTGAAGCTTTCTTT,CASSFLHQNTEAFF
-,TRBJ2-6,TRBV3-1/TRBV3-2,-,TGTGCCAGCAGCCAAGAGGGGACACAGGGCGTCAACGTCCTGACTTTC,CASSQEGTQGVNVLTF
-,TRBJ2-7,TRBV19,-,TGTGCCAGTAGTACACAGGGGACTTCCTACGAGCAGTACTTC,CASSTQGTSYEQYF
once,TRBJ2-1,TRBV27,TRBD1,TGTGCCAGCAGTTTTTATCAGGGGGCGGGATACAATGAGCAGTTCTTC,CASSFYQGAGYNEQFF
-,TRBJ2-1,TRBV6-5,-,TGTGCCAGCACTGGAAATCCGGGACACCGAATGGGGCAGTTCTTC,CASTGNPGHRMGQFF
-,TRBJ1-1,TRBV19,-,TGTGCCAGTAGTATCACCCAGGGTGAAGCTTTCTTT,CASSITQGEAFF
-,TRBJ2-7,TRBV19,-,TGTGCCAGTAGTAGATCCGAAAACTCCTACGAGCAGTACTTC,CASSRSENSYEQYF
-,TRBJ1-1,TRBV11-2,TRBD1,TGTGCCAGCAGCTTTATGCCCAGGGGGCTTGGGTGGTCTGAAGCTTTCTTT,CASSFMPRGLGWSEAFF
-,TRBJ2-7,TRBV12-3/TRBV12-4,-,TGTGCCAGCAGTTTAGACAGGCCCTACGAGCAGTACTTC,CASSLDRPYEQYF
-,TRBJ1-6,TRBV2,-,TGTGCCAGCAGCGTTGGTAAACCATATCCCCTCCACTTT,CASSVGKPYPLHF
-,TRBJ2-3,TRBV5-1,-,TGCGCCAGCAGCTCTAGTGTTAGCACAGATACGCAGTATTTT,CASSSSVSTDTQYF
-,TRBJ1-2,TRBV7-9,TRBD1,TGTGCCAGCAGCCCCGGGACAGGGGGCCTCTATGGCTACACCTTC,CASSPGTGGLYGYTF
once,TRBJ1-5,TRBV27,-,TGTGCCAGCAGTTTAATCTCGCCGACAGCAAGAAATAGCAATCAGCCCCAGCATTTT,CASSLISPTARNSNQPQHF
-,TRBJ1-5,TRBV5-1,TRBD1,TGCGCCAGCAGCACGGGGACAGGGGATCAGCCCCAGCATTTT,CASSTGTGDQPQHF
-,TRBJ2-3,TRBV30,-,TGTGCCTGGAGTGGGGAGATGTCAGATACGCAGTATTTT,CAWSGEMSDTQYF
-,TRBJ2-3,TRBV7-9,TRBD1,TGTGCCAGCAGCCACGGACAGGGGGGTGCAGATACGCAGTATTTT,CASSHGQGGADTQYF
-,TRBJ1-1,TRBV4-1,-,TGCGCCAGCAGCCAAACAGGTACTGAAGCTTTCTTT,CASSQTGTEAFF
-,TRBJ1-1,TRBV28,-,TGTGCCAGCAGTTTACCAGGAACGAACACTGAAGCTTTCTTT,CASSLPGTNTEAFF
-,TRBJ2-7,TRBV10-2,-,TGCGCCAGCAGTCCAGGTCCAAACTACGAGCAGTACTTC,CASSPGPNYEQYF
-,TRBJ1-2,TRBV3-1/TRBV3-2,-,TGTGCCAGCAGCCAAGAAGGGCGTGGCAGGGCTGGAGGAGGCTACACCTTC,CASSQEGRGRAGGGYTF
-,TRBJ1-5,TRBV5-5,-,TGTGCCAGCAGTATAACCTTGCGGACGGTACGAAATCAGCCCCAGCATTTT,CASSITLRTVRNQPQHF
-,TRBJ1-4,TRBV7-2,TRBD1,TGTGCCAGCAGCTTCTGGGGACAGGGAGCAACTAATGAAAAACTGTTTTTT,CASSFWGQGATNEKLFF
-,TRBJ1-1,TRBV7-9,-,TGTGCCAGCAGCTTACTCTCCAGTATGAACACTGAAGCTTTCTTT,CASSLLSSMNTEAFF
-,TRBJ1-4,TRBV5-1,-,TGCGCCAGCAGGGCGCAGGAAGATGAAAAACTGTTTTTT,CASRAQEDEKLFF
-,TRBJ1-2,TRBV6-5,-,TGTGCCAGCAATTCAATAGGGGGGTATAACTATGGCTACACCTTC,CASNSIGGYNYGYTF
-,TRBJ1-2,TRBV9,-,TGTGCCAGCAGCCCGCCCGGTGCGAGGTTGAACTATGGCTACACCTTC,CASSPPGARLNYGYTF
-,TRBJ2-1,TRBV7-9,-,TGTGCCAGCAGCTTCCAAGTCTACACTAACAATGAGCAGTTCTTC,CASSFQVYTNNEQFF
-,TRBJ1-5,TRBV19,-,TGTGCCCTAGTCAATCAGCCCCAGCATTTT,CALVNQPQHF
-,TRBJ1-4,TRBV15,-,TGTGCCACCAGCCTGGGGGTGGACGAAAAACTGTTTTTT,CATSLGVDEKLFF
-,TRBJ1-2,TRBV4-1,TRBD1,TGCGCCAGCAGCCAGGCCGGGACAGCAAATCTTAACTATGGCTACACCTTC,CASSQAGTANLNYGYTF
-,TRBJ2-1,TRBV6-5,TRBD1,TGTGCCAGCAGTTACGGGACAGAGGGGGATGAGCAGTTCTTC,CASSYGTEGDEQFF
-,TRBJ1-1,TRBV12-5,-,TGTGCTAGTGGTTTGGTAAGGGACTGGAACACTGAAGCTTTCTTT,CASGLVRDWNTEAFF